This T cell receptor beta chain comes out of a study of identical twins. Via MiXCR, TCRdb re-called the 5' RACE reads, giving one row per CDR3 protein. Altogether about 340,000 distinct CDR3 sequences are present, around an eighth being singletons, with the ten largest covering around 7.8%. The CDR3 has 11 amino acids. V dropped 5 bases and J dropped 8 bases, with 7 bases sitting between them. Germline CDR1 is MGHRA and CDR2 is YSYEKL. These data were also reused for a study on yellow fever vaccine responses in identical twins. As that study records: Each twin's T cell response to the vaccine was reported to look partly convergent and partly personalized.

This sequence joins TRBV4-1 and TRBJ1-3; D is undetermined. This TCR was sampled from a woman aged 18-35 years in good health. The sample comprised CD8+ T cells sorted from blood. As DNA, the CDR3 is TGCGCCAGCAGCGCTCGGGACACCATATATTTT. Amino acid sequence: CASSARDTIYF.